This record concerns one T cell receptor beta chain sequence. This table comes from immunoSEQ multiplex PCR, and its TCRdb copy is limited to in-frame clones, with some not included. The sample includes roughly 95,000 clones, about 81% of them seen just once. The data originate from a study of blood T cell repertoires in COVID-19. Study context: Sites in the United States, Italy and Spain provided acute and convalescent COVID-19 samples.

Germline V lookup: CDR1 SGHVS, CDR2 FQNEAQ. The CDR3 consists of 16 residues. Unmatched junction bases numbered 9, after V lost 5 bases and J lost 4 bases. Input material: peripheral blood. The genes are TRBV7-8 and TRBJ2-5; 11 nucleotides agree with TRBD2. This TCR came from a man of 80 years or more with acute or convalescent COVID-19. The CDR3 here is CASSPLAGGLRETQYF. Here the CDR3 DNA reads TGTGCCAGCAGCCCTTTAGCGGGGGGGCTTCGAGAGACCCAGTACTTC.